This is a list of T cell receptor beta chains from one sample in a study of blood T cell repertoires in COVID-19. Using immunoSEQ multiplex PCR, the repertoire was profiled, and TCRdb retains in-frame clones only, with some absent. Of approximately 85,000 clones in the sample, around four fifths were seen once. The sequenced sample was peripheral blood. The receptors were sampled from a woman in her 70s with active or convalescent COVID-19. Both conserved end residues are part of each CDR3. Each record gives: J gene, D gene, clone size, V gene, CDR3 length, CDR3 DNA, CDR3 protein. A D gene is named only where the DNA matches it firmly. The listing skips clone size in some rows; elsewhere it reads once, few, many or a size class.

j_call: TRBJ2-2
d_call: TRBD1
clone_size: few
v_call: TRBV10-3
cdr3_length: 13
cdr3_nt: TGTGCCACAACGGACAGGGGCGACGGGGAGCTGTTTTTT
cdr3_aa: CATTDRGDGELFF

j_call: TRBJ1-5
d_call: -
clone_size: -
v_call: TRBV5-7
cdr3_length: 18
cdr3_nt: TGTGCCTCCCACTGGGGCAAATATGGCACCAATAGCAATCAGCCCCAGCATTTT
cdr3_aa: CASHWGKYGTNSNQPQHF

j_call: TRBJ1-1
d_call: TRBD1
clone_size: -
v_call: TRBV27
cdr3_length: 14
cdr3_nt: TGTGCCAGCAGTTTATCGACAGGGACCACTGAAGCTTTCTTT
cdr3_aa: CASSLSTGTTEAFF

j_call: TRBJ2-3
d_call: -
clone_size: -
v_call: TRBV9
cdr3_length: 15
cdr3_nt: TGTGCCAGCAGCGTACTACGGGCCGGGGGAGATACGCAGTATTTT
cdr3_aa: CASSVLRAGGDTQYF

j_call: TRBJ1-2
d_call: -
clone_size: -
v_call: TRBV5-4
cdr3_length: 12
cdr3_nt: TGTGCCAGCAGCATGGACAGCTATGGCTACACCTTC
cdr3_aa: CASSMDSYGYTF

j_call: TRBJ2-4
d_call: TRBD2
clone_size: -
v_call: TRBV2
cdr3_length: 18
cdr3_nt: TGTGCCAGCAGTGAAAGGCCTAGCGGGGGGGCTGCCAAAAACATTCAGTACTTC
cdr3_aa: CASSERPSGGAAKNIQYF

j_call: TRBJ2-7
d_call: -
clone_size: -
v_call: TRBV28
cdr3_length: 11
cdr3_nt: TGTGCCAGCAGTAGGGGCTACGAGCAGTACTTC
cdr3_aa: CASSRGYEQYF

j_call: TRBJ1-3
d_call: -
clone_size: -
v_call: TRBV7-6
cdr3_length: 15
cdr3_nt: TGTGCCAGCAAGGCCCTCCAGGGATATAGAAACACCATATATTTT
cdr3_aa: CASKALQGYRNTIYF

j_call: TRBJ1-2
d_call: -
clone_size: -
v_call: TRBV29-1
cdr3_length: 14
cdr3_nt: TGCAGCGTTGAATCTAGGGGGACTAACTATGGCTACACCTTC
cdr3_aa: CSVESRGTNYGYTF

j_call: TRBJ2-3
d_call: TRBD1
clone_size: -
v_call: TRBV10-3
cdr3_length: 13
cdr3_nt: TGTGCCACAGGGGGCGGTCCCACAGATACGCAGTATTTT
cdr3_aa: CATGGGPTDTQYF

j_call: TRBJ1-2
d_call: -
clone_size: once
v_call: TRBV4-1
cdr3_length: 16
cdr3_nt: TGCGCCAGCAGCCGCACAGGCGCCGCTTCTAACTATGGCTACACCTTC
cdr3_aa: CASSRTGAASNYGYTF